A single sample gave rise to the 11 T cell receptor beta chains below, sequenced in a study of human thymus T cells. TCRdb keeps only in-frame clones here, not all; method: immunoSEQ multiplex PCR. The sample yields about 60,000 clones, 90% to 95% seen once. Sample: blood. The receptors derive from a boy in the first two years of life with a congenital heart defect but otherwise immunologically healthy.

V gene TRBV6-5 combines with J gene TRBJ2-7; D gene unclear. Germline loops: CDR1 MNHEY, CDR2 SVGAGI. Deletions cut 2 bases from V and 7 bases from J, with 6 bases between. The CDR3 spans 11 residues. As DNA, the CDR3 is TGTGCCAGCAGTTACGGATGGGAGCAGTACTTC. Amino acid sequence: CASSYGWEQYF.

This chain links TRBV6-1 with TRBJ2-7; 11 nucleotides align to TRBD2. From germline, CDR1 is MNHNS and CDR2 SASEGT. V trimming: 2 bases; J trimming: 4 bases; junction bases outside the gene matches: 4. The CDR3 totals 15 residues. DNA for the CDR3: TGTGCCAGCAGTGAAAAAACTAGCGGGAGTTACGAGCAGTACTTC. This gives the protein CASSEKTSGSYEQYF.

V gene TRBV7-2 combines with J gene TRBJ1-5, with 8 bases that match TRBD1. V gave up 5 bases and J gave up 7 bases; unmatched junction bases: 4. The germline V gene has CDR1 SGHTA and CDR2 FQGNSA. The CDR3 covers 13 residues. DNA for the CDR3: TGTGCCAGCAGCCCCCGGACAGGGCAGCCCCAGCATTTT. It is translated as CASSPRTGQPQHF.

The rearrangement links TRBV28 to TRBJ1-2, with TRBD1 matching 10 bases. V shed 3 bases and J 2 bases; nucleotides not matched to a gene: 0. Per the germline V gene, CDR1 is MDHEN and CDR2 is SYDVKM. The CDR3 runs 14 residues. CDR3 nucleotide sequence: TGTGCCAGCAGTTTGGGACAGGGGAACTATGGCTACACCTTC. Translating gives CASSLGQGNYGYTF.

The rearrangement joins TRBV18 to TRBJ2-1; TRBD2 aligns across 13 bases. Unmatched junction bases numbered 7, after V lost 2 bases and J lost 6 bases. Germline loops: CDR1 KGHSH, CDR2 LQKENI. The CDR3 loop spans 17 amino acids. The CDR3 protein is CASSPGTSGTVGNEQFF. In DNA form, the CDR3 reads TGTGCCAGCTCACCAGGGACTAGCGGGACGGTCGGCAATGAGCAGTTCTTC.

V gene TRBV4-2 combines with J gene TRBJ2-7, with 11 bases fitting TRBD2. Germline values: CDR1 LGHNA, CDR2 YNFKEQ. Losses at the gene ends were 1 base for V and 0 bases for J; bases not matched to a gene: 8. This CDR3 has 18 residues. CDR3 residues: CASSQGLAGPLFSYEQYF. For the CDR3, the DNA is TGTGCCAGCAGCCAAGGACTAGCGGGGCCGTTATTCTCCTACGAGCAGTACTTC.

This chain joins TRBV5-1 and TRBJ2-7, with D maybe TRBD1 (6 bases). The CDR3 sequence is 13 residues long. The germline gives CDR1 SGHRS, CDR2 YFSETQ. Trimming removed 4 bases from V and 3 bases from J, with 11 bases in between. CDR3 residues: CASSTGRGYEQYF. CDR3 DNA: TGCGCCAGCAGCACCGGCAGGGGCTACGAGCAGTACTTC.

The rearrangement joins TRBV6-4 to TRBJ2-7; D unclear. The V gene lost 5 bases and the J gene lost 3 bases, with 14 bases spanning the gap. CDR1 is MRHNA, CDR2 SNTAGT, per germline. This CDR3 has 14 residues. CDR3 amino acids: CASSPRRKLYEQYF. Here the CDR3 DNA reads TGTGCCAGCAGTCCCCGCAGGAAGCTCTACGAGCAGTACTTC.

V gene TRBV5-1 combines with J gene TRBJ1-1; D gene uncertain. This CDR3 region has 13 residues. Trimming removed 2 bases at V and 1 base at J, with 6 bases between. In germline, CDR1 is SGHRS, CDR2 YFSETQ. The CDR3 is CASSFSGNTEAFF. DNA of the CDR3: TGCGCCAGCAGCTTCTCAGGGAACACTGAAGCTTTCTTT.

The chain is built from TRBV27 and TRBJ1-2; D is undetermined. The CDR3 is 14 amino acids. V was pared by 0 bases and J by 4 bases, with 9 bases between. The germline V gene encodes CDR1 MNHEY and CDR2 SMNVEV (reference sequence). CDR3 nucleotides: TGTGCCAGCAGTTTATCTGGTTCTTCCTATGGCTACACCTTC. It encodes CASSLSGSSYGYTF.

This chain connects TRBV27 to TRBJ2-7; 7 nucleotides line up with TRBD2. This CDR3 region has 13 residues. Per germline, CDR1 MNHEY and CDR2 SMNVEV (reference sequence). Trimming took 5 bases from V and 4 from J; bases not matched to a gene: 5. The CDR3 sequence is CASSPGLVYEQYF. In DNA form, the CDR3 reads TGTGCCAGCAGTCCAGGACTAGTGTACGAGCAGTACTTC.